The next 24 T cell receptor beta chains were all read from a single sample in a study of blood T cell repertoires in COVID-19. Repertoires were generated with immunoSEQ multiplex PCR, while TCRdb's copy carries only in-frame clones and drops some. The repertoire holds about 74,000 clones, with more than 70% as singletons. Sequencing used peripheral blood. All receptors come from a man aged 65 to 85 with active or convalescent COVID-19.

The chain links TRBV28 to TRBJ1-6; TRBD1 aligns across 10 bases. J was trimmed by 8 bases and V by 4 bases; bases with no gene match: 2. There are 14 residues in the CDR3. The germline V gene encodes CDR1 MDHEN and CDR2 SYDVKM. The CDR3 sequence: CASSSGQGDSPLHF. The CDR3 bases are TGTGCCAGCAGTTCTGGACAGGGGGATTCACCCCTCCACTTT.

The chain employs TRBV5-4 and TRBJ2-2; 10 positions agree with TRBD2. The J segment lost 4 bases and the V segment lost 4 bases, leaving 10 bases of the junction unmatched. The CDR3 runs 17 residues. Germline V lookup: CDR1 SGHNT, CDR2 YYREEE (reference sequence). The CDR3 sequence is CASSNPLAGGITGELFF. As DNA, the CDR3 is TGTGCCAGCAGCAACCCATTAGCGGGGGGAATCACCGGGGAGCTGTTTTTT. The complete variable domain, with remaining parts taken from reference TRBV5-4 and TRBJ2-2, reads ETGVTQSPTHLIKTRGQQVTLRCSSQSGHNTVSWYQQALGQGPQFIFQYYREEENGRGNFPPRFSGLQFPNYSSELNVNALELDDSALYLCASSNPLAGGITGELFFGEGSRLTVL.

The CDR3 coding sequence is TGTGCCATCGCCACAGTAAACACTGAAGCTTTCTTT. Translation gives CAIATVNTEAFF. The chain is built from TRBV10-3 and TRBJ1-1; D unclear. Germline CDR1 and CDR2: ENHRY and SYGVKD. This CDR3 comprises 12 residues. V lost 8 bases and J 2 bases, leaving 9 bases between the germline ends.

The chain couples TRBV2 to TRBJ1-5; D remains unclear. This CDR3 is 12 amino acids long. Between the trimmed V and J ends, which lost 5 bases and 7 bases, there was a span of 9 bases. Germline CDR1 reads SNHLY; CDR2 reads FYNNEI. CDR3 sequence reads: CASSPGRQPQHF. Here the CDR3 DNA reads TGTGCCAGCAGTCCTGGGAGACAGCCCCAGCATTTT.

The chain employs TRBV24-1 and TRBJ1-2, with D unresolved. V shed 3 bases and J shed 2 bases, with 12 bases lying between them. Germline CDR1 and CDR2: KGHDR and SFDVKD. There are 15 residues in the CDR3. The CDR3, as DNA: TGTGCCACCAGTGATAGCCGGACGGGAAACTATGGCTACACCTTC. Translation gives CATSDSRTGNYGYTF.

The V gene is TRBV6-5, the J gene TRBJ1-2; D gene ambiguous. Germline assignment: CDR1 MNHEY and CDR2 SVGAGI. V lost 2 bases and J 4 bases, leaving 17 bases between the germline ends. The CDR3 is 16 residues long. The DNA of the CDR3 is TGTGCCAGCAGTTACACGTCAGGCCCCCGGGGCTATGGCTACACCTTC. Translating gives CASSYTSGPRGYGYTF.

The chain couples TRBV19 to TRBJ1-1, with a tentative D call TRBD1 (6 bases). Trimming stripped 6 bases from V and 0 bases from J, with 11 bases between. This CDR3 region has 14 residues. Germline CDR1 LNHDA, CDR2 SQIVND (reference sequence). CDR3 DNA sequence: TGTGCCAGTAGCGTGACAGGTTTGAACACTGAAGCTTTCTTT. It specifies CASSVTGLNTEAFF. The full variable domain, completed using reference TRBV19 and TRBJ1-1, is DGGITQSPKYLFRKEGQNVTLSCEQNLNHDAMYWYRQDPGQGLRLIYYSQIVNDFQKGDIAEGYSVSREKKESFPLTVTSAQKNPTAFYLCASSVTGLNTEAFFGQGTRLTVV.

V gene TRBV7-3 combines with J gene TRBJ1-4; D unresolved. Germline assignment: CDR1 SGHTA and CDR2 FQGTGA. V was shortened by 1 base and J by 10 bases, with 34 bases between the two germline ends. The CDR3 is 21 amino acids. The CDR3 protein is CASSLNYGVKIMRSICGKLFF. The CDR3 nucleotides are TGTGCCAGCAGCTTAAATTACGGGGTGAAGATTATGAGGTCGATTTGTGGAAAACTGTTTTTT.

The J gene is TRBJ1-5, the V gene TRBV12-5; D uncertain. The V end lost 3 bases, the J end lost 7 bases, and 7 bases lay between the germline ends. Per germline, CDR1 LGHNT and CDR2 FRNRAP. The CDR3 is made up of 12 amino acids. CDR3 nucleotides: TGTGCTAGTGGTTTCCCGGGGCAGCCCCAGCATTTT. Residues: CASGFPGQPQHF.

The rearrangement uses TRBV20-1 and TRBJ1-5; D not certain. CDR1 is DFQATT, CDR2 SNEGSKA, per germline (reference sequence). Trimming took 3 bases from V and 7 from J, leaving 13 bases between them. CDR3 length equals 13 residues. CDR3 amino acids: CSASSPDLQPQHF. CDR3 nucleotides: TGCAGTGCTAGTAGCCCTGATTTGCAGCCCCAGCATTTT.

The V and J genes are TRBV6-1 and TRBJ1-5, with D uncertain. CDR3 length equals 13 residues. The germline gives CDR1 MNHNS, CDR2 SASEGT. V shed 2 bases and J shed 1 base, with 3 bases lying between them. The CDR3 coding sequence is TGTGCCAGCAGTGAAATAAGCAATCAGCCCCAGCATTTT. Its protein is CASSEISNQPQHF.

V usage is TRBV2 and J usage is TRBJ1-4, with D possibly TRBD1 on 6 matching bases. The CDR3 loop spans 14 amino acids. Deletions cut 6 bases from V and 2 bases from J, with 10 bases between. Germline V lookup: CDR1 SNHLY, CDR2 FYNNEI. For the CDR3, the DNA is TGTGCCAGCAGACAGGGAAATACTAATGAAAAACTGTTTTTT. This translates into CASRQGNTNEKLFF.

CDR3 protein: CASSFRQGTSPLHF. The CDR3 DNA sequence: TGTGCCAGCAGCTTTAGGCAGGGAACTTCACCCCTCCACTTT. The chain employs TRBV7-3 and TRBJ1-6; D may be TRBD1 (5 bases). The V end was cut by 3 bases, the J end by 9 bases, with 12 bases between. Germline lookup yields CDR1 SGHTA and CDR2 FQGTGA. The CDR3 spans 14 residues.

The rearrangement uses TRBV11-3 and TRBJ2-7, with 9 bases lining up with TRBD1. The CDR3 spans 15 residues. CDR1 is SGHNT, CDR2 YENEEA, per germline. V lost 5 bases to trimming and J lost 3 bases; unmatched junction nucleotides: 8. The CDR3 spells CASSPAGTGLYEQYF. CDR3 nucleotide sequence: TGTGCCAGCAGCCCCGCCGGGACAGGGCTCTACGAGCAGTACTTC.

The chain couples TRBV2 to TRBJ2-4, with 7 bases aligning to TRBD1. This CDR3 region has 13 residues. The germline CDR1 and CDR2 sequences are SNHLY and FYNNEI. V lost 8 bases to trimming and J lost 7 bases; unmatched junction nucleotides: 8. In DNA, the CDR3 is TGTGCCAGCCAACAGGGGATCGGGAACATTCAGTACTTC. As protein: CASQQGIGNIQYF.

This clone has just a few counts. The chain uses TRBV2 and TRBJ1-3; 11 nucleotides match TRBD1. J lost 2 bases, V lost 9 bases, and 6 bases had no gene match. Germline V gene data show CDR1 as SNHLY and CDR2 as FYNNEI. The CDR3 is made up of 15 amino acids. The CDR3 DNA reads TGTGCCAGTCTCATGGGACAGGGGGCTGGAAACACCATATATTTT. This sequence encodes CASLMGQGAGNTIYF.

The chain employs TRBV11-3 and TRBJ1-3; D not certain. Germline V lookup: CDR1 SGHNT, CDR2 YENEEA. The length of the CDR3 is 12 residues. Trimming stripped 4 bases from V and 4 bases from J, with 5 bases between. CDR3 in amino acids: CASSSAGNTIYF. The CDR3 DNA is TGTGCCAGCAGCTCAGCGGGAAACACCATATATTTT.

The chain is built from TRBV7-6 and TRBJ2-1, with 8 bases that match TRBD2. V gave up 1 base and J gave up 6 bases; unmatched junction bases: 8. The CDR3 length is 16 residues. Per the germline V gene, CDR1 is SGHVS and CDR2 is FNYEAQ. CDR3 protein: CASSLEGTSAPNEQFF. For the CDR3, the DNA is TGTGCCAGCAGCTTAGAGGGGACTAGTGCACCCAATGAGCAGTTCTTC.

V gene TRBV10-3 combines with J gene TRBJ2-5; 8 bases agree with TRBD1. The CDR3 runs to 14 residues. The ends lost 8 bases at V and 3 bases at J; junction bases unmatched: 8. From germline, CDR1 is ENHRY and CDR2 SYGVKD. The CDR3 reads CAIRPGTGEETQYF. DNA of the CDR3: TGTGCCATCCGCCCCGGGACAGGTGAAGAGACCCAGTACTTC.

The V call is TRBV19, the J call TRBJ2-2; 7 nucleotides align to TRBD1. The V and J ends lost 7 bases and 6 bases, in that order; junction bases with no gene match: 11. Germline V gene lookup returns CDR1 LNHDA and CDR2 SQIVND (reference sequence). The CDR3 sequence is 15 residues long. This chain's CDR3 is CASTLGDRLAGELFF. CDR3 nucleotide sequence: TGTGCCAGTACCTTAGGGGACAGATTAGCCGGGGAGCTGTTTTTT.

J is TRBJ2-5 and V is TRBV19, with D possibly matching TRBD2 (5 bases). Trimming cost V 4 bases and J 5 bases, with 17 bases left between them. The CDR3 has 15 amino acids. The V gene's germline CDR1 is LNHDA and CDR2 SQIVND (reference sequence). CDR3 residues: CASSNQAGSGETQYF. The CDR3, as DNA: TGTGCCAGTAGTAACCAGGCCGGATCGGGGGAGACCCAGTACTTC.

The genes are TRBV29-1 and TRBJ2-1, with 11 bases lining up with TRBD2. The V gene's germline CDR1 is SQVTM and CDR2 ANQGSEA. The CDR3 covers 13 residues. V dropped 7 bases and J dropped 10; count of bases not matched to a gene: 9. The CDR3 loop is CSGQTSGVSEQFF. For the CDR3, the DNA is TGCAGCGGCCAGACTAGCGGGGTCAGCGAGCAGTTCTTC.

The chain carries TRBV6-5 and TRBJ1-6; 7 bases align to TRBD1. The trim removed 8 bases at V and 5 bases at J, leaving 6 bases unmatched. Germline V gene data show CDR1 as MNHEY and CDR2 as SVGAGI. The CDR3 totals 14 residues. The CDR3 DNA sequence: TGTGCCAGCGGGACAGCCCCAGATAATTCACCCCTCCACTTT. Protein sequence: CASGTAPDNSPLHF.

This clone was counted once. This sequence joins TRBV6-5 and TRBJ2-7, with no clear D. The CDR3 totals 13 residues. The V gene's germline CDR1 is MNHEY and CDR2 SVGAGI. V was shortened by 6 bases and J by 3 bases, with 12 bases between the two germline ends. The CDR3 nucleotides read TGTGCCAGCAGCGGGTGGCCGATCTACGAGCAGTACTTC. Translated: CASSGWPIYEQYF.